This is a list of T cell receptor beta chains from one sample in a study of T-cell reconstitution after alpha-beta-depleted transplantation in children. MiXCR, applied by TCRdb to the PCR reads, yields one record per CDR3 protein. This table holds fewer than 350,000 distinct CDR3 sequences, 10% found once. The sequencing used PBMCs, collected before TCRalphabeta/CD19-depleted stem cell transplant. These receptors were obtained from a boy younger than two with acute myeloid leukemia, due to receive a stem cell transplant. CDR3s include the opening cysteine and the closing phenylalanine or tryptophan. The order of the fields is J gene, CDR3 length, D gene, clone size, V gene, CDR3 protein, CDR3 DNA. D genes are given only for firm matches. Where a row states a size, it is once, few, many or the class of an expanded clone; other rows omit it.

TRBJ2-1,17,TRBD2,many,TRBV5-1,CASSPRLAGGKKGEQFF,TGCGCCAGCAGCCCCAGACTAGCGGGGGGGAAGAAAGGTGAGCAGTTCTTC
TRBJ1-3,14,NA,few,TRBV7-9,CASSTWGAGNTIYF,TGTGCCAGCAGCACGTGGGGAGCTGGAAACACCATATATTTT
TRBJ1-5,14,TRBD1,many,TRBV7-9,CASSFEGGGQPQHF,TGTGCCAGCAGCTTTGAAGGGGGCGGTCAGCCCCAGCATTTT
TRBJ2-3,17,TRBD1,many,TRBV6-5,CASTHRGTGAVTDTQYF,TGTGCCAGCACTCACCGGGGGACAGGGGCGGTCACAGATACGCAGTATTTT
TRBJ2-3,14,TRBD2,NA,TRBV5-1,CASSLTSGPDTQYF,TGCGCCAGCAGCTTGACTAGCGGGCCAGATACGCAGTATTTT
TRBJ2-7,13,NA,many,TRBV7-9,CASSLTTGYEQYF,TGTGCCAGCAGCTTAACGACAGGCTACGAGCAGTACTTC
TRBJ2-7,15,NA,NA,TRBV7-2,CASSLWVGPTYEQYF,TGTGCCAGCAGCTTATGGGTGGGTCCGACTTACGAGCAGTACTTC
TRBJ2-7,16,TRBD2,NA,TRBV6-1,CASSALGRGGPYEQYF,TGTGCCAGCAGTGCCCTGGGGCGGGGGGGCCCCTACGAGCAGTACTTC
TRBJ2-7,13,NA,many,TRBV5-1,CASSPELGGEQYF,TGCGCCAGCAGCCCCGAGCTAGGTGGAGAGCAGTACTTC
TRBJ2-6,17,TRBD1,many,TRBV29-1,CSVLSGTGVAGANVLTF,TGCAGCGTTTTATCCGGGACAGGGGTTGCAGGGGCCAACGTCCTGACTTTC
TRBJ2-1,15,NA,many,TRBV6-2/TRBV6-3,CASSYSNLASNEQFF,TGTGCCAGCAGTTACTCGAATTTAGCGAGCAATGAGCAGTTCTTC
TRBJ2-2,20,NA,many,TRBV12-3/TRBV12-4,CASSPGRMAVINANTGELFF,TGTGCCAGCAGTCCGGGCAGGATGGCTGTAATCAACGCGAACACCGGGGAGCTGTTTTTT
TRBJ1-1,11,NA,many,TRBV5-1,CASSHETEAFF,TGCGCCAGCAGCCATGAAACTGAAGCTTTCTTT
TRBJ2-1,15,NA,NA,TRBV7-3,CASSSSNGPRGEQFF,TGTGCCAGCAGCTCGTCCAACGGGCCCCGGGGTGAGCAGTTCTTC
TRBJ1-3,12,NA,many,TRBV20-1,CSARQMGNTIYF,TGCAGTGCTAGACAGATGGGAAACACCATATATTTT
TRBJ2-2,12,NA,many,TRBV7-2,CASSPWGGELFF,TGTGCCAGCAGCCCCTGGGGCGGGGAGCTGTTTTTT
TRBJ2-5,14,NA,many,TRBV28,CASSQLPRFQTQYF,TGTGCCAGCAGCCAACTTCCCCGATTTCAGACCCAGTACTTC
TRBJ1-3,15,NA,NA,TRBV19,CASSNPAISGNTIYF,TGTGCCAGTAGTAATCCCGCTATCTCTGGAAACACCATATATTTT
TRBJ2-1,13,TRBD1,many,TRBV15,CATSRDLRQGEFF,TGTGCCACCAGCAGAGATCTGAGACAGGGGGAGTTCTTC
TRBJ2-1,15,NA,few,TRBV4-1,CASSQDRRNTNEQFF,TGCGCCAGCAGCCAAGATAGGAGAAATACAAATGAGCAGTTCTTC
TRBJ1-1,14,TRBD1,NA,TRBV10-3,CAIRGTGRTTEAFF,TGTGCCATCAGGGGGACAGGGAGAACCACTGAAGCTTTCTTT
TRBJ2-2,16,TRBD1,few,TRBV7-3,CASSSPGQENTGELFF,TGTGCCAGCAGCTCTCCGGGACAGGAAAACACCGGGGAGCTGTTTTTT
TRBJ2-7,15,NA,many,TRBV6-5,CASSWGRKSSYEQYF,TGTGCCAGCAGTTGGGGCAGAAAAAGCTCCTACGAGCAGTACTTC
TRBJ2-7,16,NA,NA,TRBV7-6,CASSLDPPGIPHEQYF,TGTGCCAGCAGCTTAGACCCGCCGGGAATCCCCCACGAGCAGTACTTC
TRBJ2-5,12,NA,many,TRBV25-1,CASRRIGETQYF,TGTGCCAGCAGGAGGATAGGAGAGACCCAGTACTTC
TRBJ2-3,18,NA,many,TRBV4-3,CASSQEIRLAIYTDTQYF,TGCGCCAGCAGCCAAGAAATTCGGCTAGCGATATACACAGATACGCAGTATTTT
TRBJ2-6,13,NA,many,TRBV5-6,CASSWAGANVLTF,TGTGCCAGCAGCTGGGCCGGGGCCAACGTCCTGACTTTC
TRBJ1-4,16,NA,many,TRBV4-3,CASSQGHRATNEKLFF,TGCGCCAGCAGCCAGGGGCACAGGGCAACTAATGAAAAACTGTTTTTT
TRBJ2-7,13,NA,NA,TRBV12-3/TRBV12-4,CASTLGVSYEQYF,TGTGCCAGCACTCTTGGGGTATCCTACGAGCAGTACTTC
TRBJ1-1,13,NA,many,TRBV7-3,CASSLSTSTEAFF,TGTGCCAGCAGCTTATCAACCAGCACTGAAGCTTTCTTT
TRBJ2-3,16,TRBD2,once,TRBV5-5,CASSLGVAGVTDTQYF,TGTGCCAGCAGCTTGGGGGTAGCGGGAGTAACAGATACGCAGTATTTT
TRBJ1-1,14,TRBD1,many,TRBV4-3,CASSLTLLQGGAFF,TGCGCCAGCAGCCTAACCCTTCTACAGGGGGGAGCTTTCTTT
TRBJ1-1,14,NA,many,TRBV12-3/TRBV12-4,CASSFGTGNTEAFF,TGTGCCAGCAGTTTTGGGACTGGGAACACTGAAGCTTTCTTT
TRBJ1-5,13,NA,many,TRBV19,CASSIGDSQPQHF,TGTGCCAGTAGTATTGGGGATTCTCAGCCCCAGCATTTT
TRBJ2-3,15,NA,many,TRBV19,CASDPRSSRGDTQYF,TGTGCCAGCGATCCTAGGAGTAGCAGAGGGGATACGCAGTATTTT
TRBJ1-1,12,NA,few,TRBV19,CASTQGPTEAFF,TGTGCCAGTACCCAGGGACCCACTGAAGCTTTCTTT
TRBJ2-1,16,TRBD2,many,TRBV11-1,CASSRRTSGIHNEQFF,TGTGCCAGCAGCCGGAGGACTAGCGGGATTCACAATGAGCAGTTCTTC
TRBJ1-2,14,NA,NA,TRBV5-1,CASSNRERDYGYTF,TGCGCCAGCAGCAACAGGGAAAGGGACTATGGCTACACCTTC
TRBJ2-3,12,NA,many,TRBV6-1,CALLLGTDTQYF,TGTGCTCTCCTGCTCGGCACAGATACGCAGTATTTT
TRBJ1-4,13,NA,many,TRBV21-1,CASTGVENLKLFF,TGTGCCAGCACCGGGGTAGAGAATCTAAAACTGTTTTTT
TRBJ2-7,14,NA,many,TRBV12-3/TRBV12-4,CASSLSQGSYEQYF,TGTGCCAGCAGTTTATCCCAGGGTTCCTACGAGCAGTACTTC
TRBJ2-1,15,NA,many,TRBV7-7,CASSLLDGGYNEQFF,TGTGCTAGCAGCCTCCTAGATGGAGGTTACAATGAGCAGTTCTTC
TRBJ1-2,14,NA,NA,TRBV27,CASSLEGRWSGYTF,TGTGCCAGCAGTTTAGAGGGCAGGTGGAGTGGCTACACCTTC
TRBJ2-7,17,TRBD2,many,TRBV7-2,CASSLGRAGGRFGEQYF,TGTGCCAGCAGCTTAGGACGGGCGGGAGGCAGGTTTGGCGAGCAGTACTTC
TRBJ2-7,13,NA,few,TRBV24-1,CATSDFAQIRQYF,TGTGCCACCAGTGATTTCGCCCAAATACGGCAGTACTTC
TRBJ2-5,17,TRBD2,NA,TRBV7-3,CASSLIRLAGAWETQYF,TGTGCCAGCAGCTTAATTCGACTAGCGGGGGCCTGGGAGACCCAGTACTTC
TRBJ1-5,14,NA,many,TRBV20-1,CSASRFRGDQPQHF,TGCAGTGCTAGTCGTTTCAGGGGCGATCAGCCCCAGCATTTT
TRBJ2-2,17,TRBD2,NA,TRBV4-3,CASNRLAGGDGTGELFF,TGCGCCAGCAATCGACTAGCGGGAGGAGATGGCACCGGGGAGCTGTTTTTT
TRBJ2-4,14,TRBD2,many,TRBV10-3,CAISDPTGGNIQYF,TGTGCCATCAGTGACCCAACGGGAGGAAACATTCAGTACTTC
TRBJ1-2,14,NA,NA,TRBV7-2,CASSLAPLNYGYTF,TGTGCCAGCAGCTTAGCCCCCCTTAACTATGGCTACACCTTC
TRBJ2-1,15,TRBD2,many,TRBV6-2/TRBV6-3,CASSWGLAGVNEQFF,TGTGCCAGCAGTTGGGGACTAGCGGGAGTGAATGAGCAGTTCTTC
TRBJ2-2,15,NA,many,TRBV5-5,CASSRQFANTGELFF,TGTGCCAGCAGTCGACAGTTCGCGAACACCGGGGAGCTGTTTTTT